This T cell receptor (beta chain) was documented in a study of OX40 agonist ivuxolimab in advanced cancers. Study-level information: Ivuxolimab was delivered to patients intravenously every 2 weeks at doses spanning 0.01 to 10 mg/kg. Earlier treatment with anti-PD-1, anti-PD-L1 or anti-CTLA-4 was permitted, and under 50% had received some.

CDR1 and CDR2 from the germline V gene are LGHNA and YSLEER. The CDR3 loop spans 13 amino acids. V lost 4 bases, J lost 5 bases, and 2 bases stayed unmatched. The protocol was immunoSEQ multiplex PCR, while the TCRdb copy is restricted to in-frame clones and leaves out a portion. The sample consists of around 70,000 clones, approximately 92% of them appearing once. Patients were ineligible given autoimmune disease history or systemic immunosuppression. Regarding this clone: Its specificity is unknown.

Study-wide results and caveats: Certain nonresponders likewise exhibited a low normalized T-cell clonal expansion.

This chain links TRBV4-3 with TRBJ2-7; 10 bases are a match to TRBD1. Sequencing was performed on CD4+ or CD8+ T cells sorted from blood, taken in a trial of the OX40 agonist ivuxolimab. The receptor's source is an adult with an advanced solid tumor such as melanoma, head and neck, liver or kidney cancer. This chain's CDR3 is CASSRDRGHEQYF. In nucleotides, the CDR3 is TGCGCCAGCAGCCGGGACAGGGGCCACGAGCAGTACTTC.